The rows below give T cell receptor beta chains drawn from one sample of a study of blood T cells in healthy people across ages. TCRdb passed the 5' RACE reads through MiXCR, listing each CDR3 protein once. The table shows some 1.6 million distinct CDR3 sequences, with about 31% occurring only once. Sequenced sample: blood. Receptors were obtained from a woman under 40 in good health. The CDR3 runs from the conserved cysteine through the conserved F or W. The order of the fields is V gene, clone size, D gene, J gene, CDR3 protein, CDR3 DNA. A D gene is named only where the DNA matches it firmly. Clone size is not always given. Where it is, it says once, few, many or a class for expanded clones.

>TRBV7-2|few|.|TRBJ2-7
CASLVGFNEQYF
TGTGCCAGTTTGGTGGGTTTCAACGAGCAGTACTTC
>TRBV2|once|.|TRBJ2-3
CASSELGGVTQYF
TGTGCCAGCAGTGAGTTAGGTGGGGTTACGCAGTATTTT
>TRBV20-1|few|.|TRBJ2-3
CSARETDTQYF
TGCAGTGCTAGGGAGACAGATACGCAGTATTTT
>TRBV7-3|.|TRBD2|TRBJ2-1
CASSRLGAGEESEQFF
TGTGCCAGCAGCCGTCTTGGGGCGGGAGAGGAAAGTGAGCAGTTCTTC
>TRBV28|.|.|TRBJ2-3
CASGVGGLIRGGTDTQYF
TGTGCCAGCGGCGTGGGGGGCCTCATAAGGGGGGGCACAGATACGCAGTATTTT
>TRBV20-1|few|TRBD2|TRBJ2-7
CSARVSGGVRYF
TGCAGTGCTAGAGTAAGCGGGGGGGTTCGGTACTTC
>TRBV12-3/TRBV12-4|few|.|TRBJ1-1
CASSFRGLYTEAFF
TGTGCCAGCAGCTTCCGGGGGTTGTACACTGAAGCTTTCTTT
>TRBV29-1|many|.|TRBJ2-1
CSVGTHSGGGKNEQFF
TGCAGCGTCGGAACTCATAGCGGAGGCGGTAAGAATGAGCAGTTCTTC
>TRBV6-6|many|TRBD2|TRBJ2-3
CASSSQAGGSTDTQYF
TGTGCCAGCAGCTCCCAAGCGGGGGGGTCCACAGATACGCAGTATTTT
>TRBV12-5|few|.|TRBJ2-3
CAPEKRRGHTDTQYF
TGTGCTCCAGAGAAAAGAAGGGGACATACAGATACGCAGTATTTT
>TRBV20-1|many|.|TRBJ1-2
CSASQGGSAYGYTF
TGCAGTGCTAGTCAAGGGGGGTCAGCCTATGGCTACACCTTC
>TRBV28|few|TRBD1|TRBJ1-2
CASSTGAPPISGYTF
TGTGCCAGTTCAACAGGGGCCCCTCCTATTAGTGGCTACACCTTC
>TRBV19|.|.|TRBJ2-1
CASSIIRGGESSYNEQFF
TGTGCCAGTAGTATTATTAGGGGTGGTGAAAGCTCCTACAATGAGCAGTTCTTC